This T cell receptor (beta chain) originates from a study of blood T cell repertoires in COVID-19. The CDR3 consists of 16 residues. Trimming cost V 4 bases and J 8 bases; bases outside gene matches: 10. Germline CDR1 is SGDLS and CDR2 is YYNGEE. Data came from immunoSEQ multiplex PCR; TCRdb stores just in-frame clones and leaves some out. The repertoire holds around 250,000 clones, with 75% to 90% as singletons. Study members were between about 18 and 90 years old and lived in over 20 US regions. Participants had their cohort set by participant-reported clinical history. Specimen: PBMCs or T cells enriched from blood (not recorded which). The chain employs TRBV9 and TRBJ2-1; 12 bases agree with TRBD2. The sequence was collected from a woman aged 50 to 60 who had recovered from COVID-19. In DNA form, the CDR3 reads TGTGCCAGCAGCCCAGCTAGCGGGAGGGCCTTGGATGAGCAGTTCTTC. It encodes CASSPASGRALDEQFF.